One and the same sample provided the 2 T cell receptor beta chains below, sequenced in a study of CD8 T cells in ankylosing spondylitis. TCRdb analysed the 5' RACE reads with MiXCR anew, one entry per CDR3 protein. The sample lists 200,000 to 250,000 distinct CDR3 sequences; about 10% were seen once. Sample: blood, either unsorted or a sorted T cell fraction (not recorded which). Receptors originate from a male donor with ankylosing spondylitis or in good health (not recorded which).

This clonotype was seen many times. The genes are TRBV28 and TRBJ2-1; 7 nucleotides match TRBD1. This CDR3 has 15 residues. Germline CDR1 reads MDHEN; CDR2 reads SYDVKM. V lost 5 bases, J lost 4 bases, and 8 bases stayed unmatched. CDR3 bases: TGTGCCAGCAGTCCGAGGACAGGTTATTACAATGAGCAGTTCTTC. Amino acid sequence: CASSPRTGYYNEQFF.

At least ten counts were recorded for this clonotype. A junction boundary mismatches the germline segment, possibly from a read error. The chain combines TRBV28 with TRBJ2-1, with 10 bases identical to TRBD1. The CDR3 spans 12 residues. CDR1 and CDR2 (germline): MDHEN, SYDVKM. This chain's CDR3 is CASTNPRGQGSF. The DNA for the CDR3 is TGTGCCAGCACCAATCCCAGGGGACAGGGGAGCTTC.